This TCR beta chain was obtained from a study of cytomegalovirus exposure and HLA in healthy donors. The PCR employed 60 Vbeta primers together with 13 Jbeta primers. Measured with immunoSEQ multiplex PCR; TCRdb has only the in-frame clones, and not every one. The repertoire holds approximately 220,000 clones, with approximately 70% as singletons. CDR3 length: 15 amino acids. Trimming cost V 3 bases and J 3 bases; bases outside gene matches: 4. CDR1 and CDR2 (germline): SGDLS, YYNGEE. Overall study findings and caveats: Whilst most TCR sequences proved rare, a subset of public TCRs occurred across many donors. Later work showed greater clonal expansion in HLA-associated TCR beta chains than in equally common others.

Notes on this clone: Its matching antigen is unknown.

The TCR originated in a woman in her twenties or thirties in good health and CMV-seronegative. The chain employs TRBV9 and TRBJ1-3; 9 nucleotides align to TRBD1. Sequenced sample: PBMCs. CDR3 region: CASSATGGGGNTIYF. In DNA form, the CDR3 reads TGTGCCAGCAGCGCCACAGGGGGCGGTGGAAACACCATATATTTT.